The clone carrying this TCR beta chain occurred a few times. These data are taken from a study of CD8 T cells in ankylosing spondylitis. TCRdb itself ran the 5' RACE reads through MiXCR, one entry per CDR3 protein. The sample has some 37,000 distinct CDR3 sequences; 5.5% to 7.5% are singletons. The clonotype was recovered from a male donor with ankylosing spondylitis or in good health (not recorded which). Sequencing was performed on blood, either unsorted or a sorted T cell fraction (not recorded which).

The CDR3 region has the DNA TGTGCCAGCAGCTTAGCCGGGAACCGGAACACCGGGGAGCTGTTTTTT. This sequence encodes CASSLAGNRNTGELFF. This chain joins TRBV7-9 and TRBJ2-2; a weak D match, TRBD2 (5 bases). The germline V gene has CDR1 SEHNR and CDR2 FQNEAQ (reference sequence). This CDR3 region has 16 residues. Trimming left V 0 bases short and J 1 base short, with 9 bases between.